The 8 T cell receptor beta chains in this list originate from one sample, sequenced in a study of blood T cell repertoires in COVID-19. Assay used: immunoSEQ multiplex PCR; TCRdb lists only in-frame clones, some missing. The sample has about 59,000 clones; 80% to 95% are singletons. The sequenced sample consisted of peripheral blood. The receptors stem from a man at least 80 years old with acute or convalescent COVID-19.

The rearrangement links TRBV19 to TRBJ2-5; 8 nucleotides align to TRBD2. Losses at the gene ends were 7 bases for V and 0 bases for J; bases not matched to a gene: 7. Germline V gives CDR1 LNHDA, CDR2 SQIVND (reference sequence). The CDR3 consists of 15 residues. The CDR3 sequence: CASTKGGGYQETQYF. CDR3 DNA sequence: TGTGCCAGTACAAAAGGCGGGGGGTACCAAGAGACCCAGTACTTC.

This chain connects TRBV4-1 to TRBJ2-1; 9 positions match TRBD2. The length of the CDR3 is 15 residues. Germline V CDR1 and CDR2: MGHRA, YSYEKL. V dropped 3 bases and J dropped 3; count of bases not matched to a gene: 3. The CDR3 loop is CASSQLAGNYNEQFF. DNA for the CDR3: TGCGCCAGCAGCCAGCTAGCGGGGAACTACAATGAGCAGTTCTTC.

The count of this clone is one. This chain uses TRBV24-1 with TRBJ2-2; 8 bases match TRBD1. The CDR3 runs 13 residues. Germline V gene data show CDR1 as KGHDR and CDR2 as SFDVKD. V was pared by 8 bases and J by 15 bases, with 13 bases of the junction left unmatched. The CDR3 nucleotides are TGTGCCACCATAGACGGACAGGGAAGTTCAGTGTTTTTT. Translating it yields CATIDGQGSSVFF.

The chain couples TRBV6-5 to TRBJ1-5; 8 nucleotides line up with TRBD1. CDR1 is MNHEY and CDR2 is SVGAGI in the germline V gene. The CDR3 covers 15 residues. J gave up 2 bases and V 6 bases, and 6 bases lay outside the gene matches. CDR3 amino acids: CASRQGASGNQPQHF. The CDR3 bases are TGTGCCAGCAGGCAGGGGGCTTCGGGCAATCAGCCCCAGCATTTT.

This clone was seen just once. Here the CDR3 DNA reads TGTGCCAGCAGATACTCACAGGGCTACGAGCAGTACTTC. This codes for CASRYSQGYEQYF. V gene TRBV12-3 or TRBV12-4 combines with J gene TRBJ2-7, with a possible D match to TRBD1 (6 bases). The CDR3 spans 13 residues. Trimming took off 6 bases at V and 3 bases at J, with 12 bases between the two ends.

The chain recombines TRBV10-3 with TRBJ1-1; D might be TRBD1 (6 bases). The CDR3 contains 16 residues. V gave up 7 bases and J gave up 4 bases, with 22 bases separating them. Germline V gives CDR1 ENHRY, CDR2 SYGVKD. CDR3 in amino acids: CAIIRQGKRSATEAFF. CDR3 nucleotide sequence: TGTGCCATCATACGGCAGGGGAAGAGGTCGGCCACTGAAGCTTTCTTT.

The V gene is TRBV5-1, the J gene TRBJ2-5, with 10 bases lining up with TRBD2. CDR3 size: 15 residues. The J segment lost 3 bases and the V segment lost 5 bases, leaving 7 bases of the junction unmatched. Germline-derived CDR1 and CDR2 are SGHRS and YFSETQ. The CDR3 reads CASSFSGGREETQYF. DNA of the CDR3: TGCGCCAGCAGTTTTAGCGGGGGGCGGGAAGAGACCCAGTACTTC.

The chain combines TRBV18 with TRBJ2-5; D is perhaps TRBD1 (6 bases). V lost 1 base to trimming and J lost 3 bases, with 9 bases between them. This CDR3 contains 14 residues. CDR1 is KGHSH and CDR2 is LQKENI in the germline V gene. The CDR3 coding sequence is TGTGCCAGCTCACCACTGGCAGGGGAAGAGACCCAGTACTTC. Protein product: CASSPLAGEETQYF. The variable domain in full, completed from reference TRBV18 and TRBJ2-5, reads NAGVMQNPRHLVRRRGQEARLRCSPMKGHSHVYWYRQLPEEGLKFMVYLQKENIIDESGMPKERFSAEFPKEGPSILRIQQVVRGDSAAYFCASSPLAGEETQYFGPGTRLLVL.